The present entry profiles one TCR beta chain with its context. Its cognate antigen is unknown. The CDR3 is made up of 13 amino acids. Trimming removed 6 bases at V and 6 bases at J, with 14 bases between. TCRdb reprocessed the 5' RACE reads via MiXCR and lists one record per CDR3 protein. The sample yields under 8,000 distinct CDR3 sequences, 50% seen once. Study-wide results and limits: Tumor memory CD4+ T cell TCR gene usage clustered with blood and lymph node memory CD4+ cells and lymph node naive CD4+ cells.

The source material was naive CD4+ T cells sorted from a lymph node. Subset specified: naive CD4+ T cells, CD4+CD45RA+CD25-. The J gene is TRBJ2-5, the V gene TRBV12-3 or TRBV12-4; TRBD1 might be the D (6 bases). This receptor was identified in a female donor with breast cancer. As DNA, the CDR3 is TGTGCCAGCAGCAACTACGACAGGCAGACCCAGTACTTC. It codes for CASSNYDRQTQYF.